This T cell receptor (beta chain) emerged from a study of CD8 T cells in Susac syndrome. Sequencing of TCR beta covered CD8+ and CD4+ T cells obtained from blood. TEMRA cells were enriched by FACS, while CD8+ and CD4+ T cells were obtained through a negative isolation that was performed magnetically. Reverse transcription of roughly 0.5 to 1 ug RNA was carried out with random hexamers. With immunoSEQ multiplex PCR, TCR beta CDR3 was amplified across 54 Vbeta and 13 Jbeta. TCRdb redid the calling of the immunoSEQ multiplex PCR reads with MiXCR, one entry per CDR3 protein. The data show around 180,000 distinct CDR3 sequences, roughly 95% seen once. Deletions cut 6 bases from V and 5 bases from J, with 31 bases between. Germline V lookup: CDR1 MNHEY, CDR2 SMNVEV (reference sequence). The CDR3 totals 19 residues.

Material for sequencing was CD4+ T cells from PBMCs. The sequence came from a human donor with multiple sclerosis. The chain is built from TRBV27 and TRBJ2-5; tentatively, D is TRBD1 (5 bases). This chain's CDR3 is CASRGSGASGSLGMETQYF. As DNA, the CDR3 is TGTGCCAGCAGGGGAAGTGGGGCCTCCGGAAGTTTGGGGATGGAGACCCAGTACTTC.